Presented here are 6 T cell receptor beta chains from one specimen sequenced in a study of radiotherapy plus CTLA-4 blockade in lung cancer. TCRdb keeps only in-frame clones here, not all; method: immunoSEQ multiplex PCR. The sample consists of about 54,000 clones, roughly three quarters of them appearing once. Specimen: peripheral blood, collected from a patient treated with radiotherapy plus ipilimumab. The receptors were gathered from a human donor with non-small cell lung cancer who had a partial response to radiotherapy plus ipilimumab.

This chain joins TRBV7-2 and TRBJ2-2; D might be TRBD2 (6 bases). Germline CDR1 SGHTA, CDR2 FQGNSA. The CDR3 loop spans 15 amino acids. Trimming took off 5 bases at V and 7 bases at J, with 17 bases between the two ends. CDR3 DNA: TGTGCCAGCAGCCCATGGCAGGGAGGAGGCGGGGAGCTGTTTTTT. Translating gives CASSPWQGGGGELFF.

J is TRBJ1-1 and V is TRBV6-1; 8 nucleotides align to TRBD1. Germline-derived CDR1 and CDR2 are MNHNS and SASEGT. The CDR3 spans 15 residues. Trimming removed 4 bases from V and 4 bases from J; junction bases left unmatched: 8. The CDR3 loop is CASSADRGAGTEAFF. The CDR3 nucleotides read TGTGCCAGCAGTGCTGACAGGGGCGCCGGCACTGAAGCTTTCTTT.

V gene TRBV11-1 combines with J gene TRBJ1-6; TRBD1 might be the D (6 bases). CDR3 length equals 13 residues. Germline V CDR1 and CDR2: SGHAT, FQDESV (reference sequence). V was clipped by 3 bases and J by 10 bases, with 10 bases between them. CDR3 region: CASSFVGGSPLHF. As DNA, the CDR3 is TGTGCCAGCAGCTTTGTAGGGGGATCACCCCTCCACTTT.

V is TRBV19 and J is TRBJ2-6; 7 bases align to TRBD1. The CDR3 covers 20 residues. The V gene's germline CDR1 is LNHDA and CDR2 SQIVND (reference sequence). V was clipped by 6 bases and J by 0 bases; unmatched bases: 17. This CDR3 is CASSWDRTLPSRSGANVLTF. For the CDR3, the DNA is TGTGCCAGTAGCTGGGACAGAACTTTGCCAAGCCGCTCTGGGGCCAACGTCCTGACTTTC.

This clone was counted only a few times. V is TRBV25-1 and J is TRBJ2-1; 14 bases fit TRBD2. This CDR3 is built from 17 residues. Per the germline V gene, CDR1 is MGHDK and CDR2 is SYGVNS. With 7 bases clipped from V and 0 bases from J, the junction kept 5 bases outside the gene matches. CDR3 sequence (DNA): TGTGCCAGCAAGGGCGGGACTAGCGGGGGCTCCTACAATGAGCAGTTCTTC. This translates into CASKGGTSGGSYNEQFF. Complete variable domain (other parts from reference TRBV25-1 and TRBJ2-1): EADIYQTPRYLVIGTGKKITLECSQTMGHDKMYWYQQDPGMELHLIHYSYGVNSTEKGDLSSESTVSRIRTEHFPLTLESARPSHTSQYLCASKGGTSGGSYNEQFFGPGTRLTVL.

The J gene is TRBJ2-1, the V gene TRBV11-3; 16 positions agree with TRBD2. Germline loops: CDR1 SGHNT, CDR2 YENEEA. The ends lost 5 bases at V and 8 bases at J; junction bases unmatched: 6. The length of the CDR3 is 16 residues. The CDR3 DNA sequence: TGTGCCAGCAGCCCGGGGACTAGCGGGGGGGCGCATGAGCAGTTCTTC. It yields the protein CASSPGTSGGAHEQFF.